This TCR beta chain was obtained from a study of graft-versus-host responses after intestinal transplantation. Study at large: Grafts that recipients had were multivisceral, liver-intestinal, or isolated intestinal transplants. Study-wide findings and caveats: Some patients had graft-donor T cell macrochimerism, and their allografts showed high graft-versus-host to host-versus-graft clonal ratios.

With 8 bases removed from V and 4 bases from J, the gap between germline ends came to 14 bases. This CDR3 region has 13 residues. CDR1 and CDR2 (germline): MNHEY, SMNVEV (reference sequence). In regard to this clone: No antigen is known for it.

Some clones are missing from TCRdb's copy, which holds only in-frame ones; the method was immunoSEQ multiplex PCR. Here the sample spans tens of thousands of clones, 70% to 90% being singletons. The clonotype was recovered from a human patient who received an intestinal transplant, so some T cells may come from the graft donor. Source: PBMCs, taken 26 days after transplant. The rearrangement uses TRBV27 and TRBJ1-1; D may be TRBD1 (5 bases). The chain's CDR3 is CASAGRIFTEAFF. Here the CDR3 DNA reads TGTGCCAGCGCGGGACGGATCTTCACTGAAGCTTTCTTT.